The subject of this entry is one T cell receptor beta chain. The specificity of this receptor is unknown. Base qualities are not recorded, but no much larger clone differs from it by a single base. The cohort was made up of hundreds of healthy bone marrow donors. Cohort members were all nominally healthy when sampled, although unrecorded immune exposures were likely present. The donor was CMV seropositive and was included in the group of 250 to 300 seropositive cohort members. A peripheral blood sample was provided by each donor, and peripheral blood mononuclear cells were used for TCR beta sequencing. The Qiagen DNeasy Blood Extraction Kit was used to extract genomic DNA from the blood cell samples. These data belong to a study of cytomegalovirus exposure and HLA in healthy donors (dated 2017 in TCRdb). In the study overall: An earlier analysis of roughly 500 of the donors reported 250 to 350 Gb of sequence data and around 110 million unique TCR beta sequences from about 179 million T cells. A later genetic analysis took genome-wide SNP genotypes for about 60% of the roughly 670 donors and used that subset as a discovery cohort. Approximately 300 gigabases of sequencing data and 70 million to 100 million unique TCR sequences made up an early release that covered several hundred HLA-typed donors. Of the 300 to 500 genotyped donors, 75% to 85% were placed in the genetic ancestry cluster associated with self-reported Caucasian donors. Every repertoire in the discovery cohort had been generated on one and the same sequencing platform. Because of strong linkage in the cohort, a handful of DR-DQ haplotypes were treated as single units for association and clustering. Donor age, sex, ethnicity and CMV serostatus were compiled together with the repertoire data. The study was designed to test whether signatures of past pathogen exposure could be identified by cataloging public T cell receptors. An earlier analysis of several hundred of the donors applied high-throughput TCR beta sequencing to assess whether each TCR beta V gene segment acted as functional or pseudogenic. To predict cytomegalovirus infection status, the study combined high-throughput TCR immunosequencing, statistical association of individual TCRs with disease status, and machine learning. Both class I and class II loci were covered by HLA typing, at four-digit resolution. Typing coverage differed by locus: A, B, C, DRB1 and DQB1 were typed in about 629-630 donors, DQA1 in about 550, DPA1 in roughly 590, and DPB1 in roughly 470. A separate validation cohort of over 95 different subjects was used in addition to the roughly 700-subject first cohort. Rather than using new phenotypic data, the later analysis identified candidate immune exposures from TCR beta sequences and from how often those sequences occurred across donors. A later analysis re-analyzed previously published TCR beta repertoires from approximately 670 donors and added high-resolution HLA genotyping to study TCR occurrence patterns. Among roughly 400 genotyped donors of the cohort, an average of roughly 230,000 unique TCR beta nucleotide sequences was sequenced per donor, of which about 19% were non-productive. The study used immunosequencing to profile the T cell repertoires of approximately 650 subjects and linked those repertoires to cytomegalovirus serostatus. The study at large found these results: In a later analysis, most CMV-associated TCR beta chains were found to appear HLA-restricted, with HLA associations seemingly driven largely by CMV exposure. Most TCR sequences were seen in very few donors, while some public TCRs were found in many individuals. Around 16 rarely observed V segments, including chromosome 9 orphons, were excluded from the earlier analysis of some 590 of the donors because counts were too low. According to a later analysis, parvovirus B19, influenza, CMV and Epstein-Barr virus appeared linked to several top co-occurrence clusters. CMV serostatus was the only immune exposure information available for the cohort. A further reported finding was that TCR beta sequences accurately predicted the HLA-A and HLA-B alleles for most subjects in the first cohort. A group of highly shared sequence variants was considered likely to be a technical artifact of the sequencing pipeline. When HLA alleles, especially DR and DQ, strongly co-occurred, attributing TCR associations to individual alleles was difficult. According to the authors, the approach could potentially be generalized to other disease states and immunological phenotypes. Compared with equally common non-associated chains, HLA-associated TCR beta chains in a later analysis were more clonally expanded and had lower generation probabilities. A few of the identified cytomegalovirus-associated TCR beta chains were confirmed in vitro to be specific for cytomegalovirus antigens. Broadly in line with IMGT annotations, most TCR beta V segments showed up in productive rearrangements about 87% or about 30% of the time in an earlier analysis of 587 of the donors. In a later analysis, 16,951 TCR beta sequences were associated with specific HLA alleles at a false discovery rate of 0.05. The cohort was sequenced for TCR beta chains only, and without alpha or paired-chain data the features that could be detected were limited. In a later genetic analysis, a missense DCLRE1C variant was associated with V-gene and J-gene trimming of TCR beta chains, and the association was replicated in an independent cohort. Linkage disequilibrium might explain the correlated functional status among segregating V segments, but an unknown experimental factor could not be ruled out. In both the original and validation cohorts, the classifier was reported to diagnose cytomegalovirus status with high specificity and sensitivity. According to a later analysis, TCR association rates differed among HLA loci, with DRB1 alleles showing the most associated TCRs and HLA-C alleles showing the fewest. Because HLA typing was missing for some donors at each locus, association tests included only the typed subset. Presence/absence analyses assumed roughly uniform sequencing depth across donors, an assumption that may not hold. A total of fewer than 200 TCR beta chains were listed by the study as associated with cytomegalovirus. Compared with the roughly 700-donor mean, donors in an Asian-associated ancestry cluster had fewer N-insertions in productive TCRs, according to a later genetic analysis.

Libraries were made using the immunoSEQ multiplex PCR assay. For the multiplex PCR, a mixture combining 60 forward primers for TCR Vbeta segments and 13 reverse primers for TCR Jbeta segments was used. A multiplex PCR assay on genomic DNA amplified the CDR3 region of rearranged TCR beta genes. The amplified TCR beta libraries were sequenced on the Illumina HiSeq System as 87-base-pair reads. On the study's bioinformatics: In a later analysis, tens of millions of unique TCR beta chains were counted across the roughly 610 repertoires, and roughly 9.9 million of these chains were shared by at least two donors. Raw reads were error-corrected and collapsed into unique sequences by a nearest-neighbor algorithm in which closely related sequences were merged to remove PCR and sequencing errors. To assign V, D and J gene segments, CDR3 sequences were aligned to IMGT reference sequences. For a sequence to be retained, a match of at least six nucleotides to both a V gene segment and a J gene segment was required. Rearrangements were classified as productive when the CDR3 lacked stop codons and remained in frame with V and J, and all other rearrangements were classified as non-productive. Following IMGT convention, CDR3 was defined as the stretch from the second conserved V-encoded cysteine up to the conserved J-encoded phenylalanine. In an earlier analysis of approximately 500 of the donors, sequences lacking an unambiguous match to a single V gene segment were excluded. In an earlier analysis of several hundred of the donors, V segments were called functional above 56.7% productive rearrangements and were called segregating when the between-donor standard deviation exceeded 5%. To diagnose cytomegalovirus status from the catalog of TCR beta chain sequences, a statistical classification framework was built. In a later analysis, V and J genes were assigned by comparing TCR nucleotide sequences against IMGT/GENE-DB human TR gene sequences. The TCRdist pipeline was used in a later analysis to assign CDR3 sequences and most-parsimonious VDJ recombination scenarios. A later analysis defined each TCR beta chain by its CDR3 amino acid sequence plus V-gene family, and excluded reads lacking a unique V-gene family. To address suspected cross-contamination and a sequencing artifact, a later analysis removed 550 to 750 highly shared, low-generation-probability nucleotide sequences. In a later analysis, a clonal expansion index was calculated for each public chain from normalized within-repertoire ranks of inferred template counts. A later analysis computed generation probabilities with a VDJ recombination model fitted to out-of-frame rearrangements, and checked the results against IGoR. Hypergeometric tests were used in a later analysis to score TCR-TCR, TCR-HLA and TCR-CMV co-occurrence, with a repertoire-size bias correction applied to the TCR pairs. False discovery rates were estimated in a later analysis by permuting HLA or CMV assignments 20 times. In a later analysis, co-occurring TCRs were grouped with DBSCAN, and TCRdist sequence similarity was added when clustering was performed within HLA-allele-positive subsets. Co-occurrence clustering excluded repertoires with fewer than 30,000 or more than 120,000 public chains, plus five with anomalous nucleotide sharing. TCRdb took this table from immuneACCESS and kept in-frame rearrangements with V and J called. Such tables lack part of the clones; where checked against another copy, unresolved V genes explain under half of the gap, and the rest is unexplained. That table gives V, J and clone size, and the DNA gave D and trimming. This sample gives over 150,000 clones in total; 75% to 85% of them show up just once. The top ten constitute roughly 0.99% of the sample.

The material sequenced was PBMCs. The TCR originated in a girl aged 2-10 years in good health and CMV-seropositive.

The CDR3 region: CASGLPTQFF. The sequenced DNA is TGTGCTAGTGGCTTACCTACGCAGTTCTTC. The rearrangement joined TRBV12-5 to TRBJ2-1; no D gene is confidently identified. Including the terminal cysteine and phenylalanine, the CDR3 comprises 10 residues. Only the CDR3 DNA is retained, 30 bases long and in frame from the first base. Trimming takes 6 bases from V and 12 bases from J, and the germline ends sit 9 bases apart. Taken from the germline V gene, the CDR1 and CDR2 loops are LGHNT and FRNRAP.